This T cell receptor (beta chain) comes out of a study of response to subunit inactivated influenza vaccine. Study-wide findings and caveats: The authors suggested that every seasonal influenza vaccination recruits few new T cells.

This clonotype was seen a handful of times. The antigen is undetermined. This CDR3 has 11 amino acids. Trimming stripped 4 bases from V and 3 bases from J, with 7 bases between. Per the germline V gene, CDR1 is SQVTM and CDR2 is ANQGSEA. MiXCR, run by TCRdb on the RT-PCR reads, gives a single entry per CDR3 protein. This sample has fewer than 250,000 distinct CDR3 sequences, with approximately 15% found just once. The TCR was taken from a man in his forties or fifties who received an inactivated influenza vaccine. This specimen was CD8+ T cells sorted from PBMCs, taken about 5 days after vaccination. This chain links TRBV29-1 with TRBJ2-7, with D possibly being TRBD1 (5 bases). The CDR3 sequence: CSVVQGYEQYF. In nucleotides, the CDR3 is TGCAGCGTTGTTCAGGGCTACGAGCAGTACTTC.